This T cell receptor (beta chain) is from a study of CD8+CD57+ T cells in acquired aplastic anemia. Study overall: On average, sorted CD4+ and CD8+ cells gave 3.2 ug of DNA.

As for this clonotype: One end of the junction does not line up with germline, which may come from a read error.

Profiling of TCR beta VDJ combinations and CDR3 sequences used genomic DNA as template. TCRdb re-derived calls from the reads in MiXCR, one entry per CDR3 protein. The sample holds 200,000 to 300,000 distinct CDR3 sequences; approximately 45% are singletons and the top ten take 7.8%. It was patients with CD8+CD57+ cell expansion by flow cytometry who were chosen for sequencing. No therapy had been given to the patients at the time of blood sampling. Input material: sorted CD4+, CD8+, or CD8+CD57+ T cells (not recorded which) from PBMCs. This receptor was obtained from a human donor with aplastic anemia.

This CDR3 reads CSASFGGESRGCTF. The CDR3 nucleotides read TGCAGTGCTAGTTTCGGAGGCGAGTCGAGAGGCTGCACCTTC. V gene TRBV20-1 combines with J gene TRBJ1-2, with D hard to call. The CDR3 is 14 amino acids. The germline V gene has CDR1 DFQATT and CDR2 SNEGSKA (reference sequence).